This T cell receptor (beta chain) was identified in a study of cytomegalovirus exposure and HLA in healthy donors (dated by TCRdb to about 2017). General notes on the study: An earlier analysis of 587 of the donors reported 250 to 300 Gb of sequence data and approximately 110 million unique TCR beta sequences from 150 million to 200 million T cells. An early release that covered fewer than 750 HLA-typed donors contained about 300 gigabases of sequencing data and 75 million to 100 million unique TCR sequences. Of the roughly 400 genotyped donors, approximately 83% fell in the genetic ancestry cluster associated with self-reported Caucasian donors. The study aimed to test whether signatures of past pathogen exposure could be identified by cataloging public T cell receptors. Using immunosequencing, the study profiled T cell repertoires from 666 subjects and related those repertoires to cytomegalovirus serostatus. In addition to the first cohort of roughly 700 subjects, a separate validation cohort of under 150 different subjects was used. High-throughput TCR immunosequencing, statistical association of individual TCRs with disease status, and machine learning were combined to predict cytomegalovirus infection status. In a later analysis, previously published TCR beta repertoires from about 670 donors were re-analyzed and high-resolution HLA genotyping was added so that TCR occurrence patterns could be studied. In the later analysis, no new phenotypic data were used to find candidate immune exposures; instead, reliance was placed on TCR beta sequences and their occurrence across donors. In an earlier analysis of more than 550 of the donors, high-throughput TCR beta sequencing was used to judge whether each TCR beta V gene segment behaved as functional or pseudogenic. Donor age, sex, ethnicity and CMV serostatus were compiled alongside the repertoire data. In a later genetic analysis, genome-wide SNP genotypes for about three fifths of the roughly 670 donors were used, and that subset was treated as a discovery cohort. All discovery cohort repertoires had been generated on a single sequencing platform. HLA typing included class I and class II loci at four-digit resolution. Typing coverage varied by locus: roughly 629-640 donors for A, B, C, DRB1 and DQB1; 500 to 550 for DQA1; more than 600 for DPA1; 450 to 480 for DPB1. A few DR-DQ haplotypes were handled as single units for association and clustering because linkage in the cohort was strong. Across roughly 420 genotyped donors of the cohort, an average of roughly 250,000 unique TCR beta nucleotide sequences per donor were sequenced, and 15% to 20% of those sequences were non-productive. Here is what the overall study found, with its caveats: A group of highly shared sequence variants was considered likely to be a technical artifact of the sequencing pipeline. In a later genetic analysis, a missense DCLRE1C variant was associated with V-gene and J-gene trimming of TCR beta chains, and the association was replicated in an independent cohort. A few of the identified cytomegalovirus-associated TCR beta chains were confirmed in vitro to be specific for cytomegalovirus antigens. Most TCR sequences were observed very rarely across donors, whereas some public TCRs were present in many individuals. In both the original and validation cohorts, the classifier was reported to diagnose cytomegalovirus status with high specificity and sensitivity. In an earlier analysis of about 550 of the donors, most TCR beta V segments were observed in productive rearrangements about 90% or about 30% of the time, broadly matching IMGT annotations. The presence/absence analyses assumed that sequencing depth was roughly uniform across donors, and that assumption may not be true. A later genetic analysis reported fewer N-insertions in productive TCRs among donors in an Asian-associated ancestry cluster than the roughly 690-donor mean. A later analysis found that TCR association rates varied across HLA loci, with DRB1 alleles showing the most associated TCRs and HLA-C alleles the fewest. Because counts were too low, about 18 rarely observed V segments, including chromosome 9 orphons, were excluded from the earlier analysis of several hundred of the donors. When HLA alleles, especially DR and DQ, strongly co-occurred, attributing TCR associations to individual alleles was difficult. According to a later analysis, parvovirus B19, influenza, CMV and Epstein-Barr virus appeared linked to several top co-occurrence clusters. A later analysis found that most CMV-associated TCR beta chains appeared HLA-restricted, with HLA associations seemingly driven largely by CMV exposure. HLA typing was unavailable for some donors at each locus, so association tests used only the typed subset. A further reported finding was that TCR beta sequences accurately predicted the HLA-A and HLA-B alleles for most subjects in the first cohort. In this cohort, only TCR beta chains were sequenced, and detectable features were limited by the absence of alpha or paired-chain data. Compared with equally common non-associated chains, HLA-associated TCR beta chains in a later analysis were more clonally expanded and had lower generation probabilities. Linkage disequilibrium might explain the correlated functional status among segregating V segments, but an unknown experimental factor could not be excluded. The authors suggested that the approach could potentially be generalized to other disease states and immunological phenotypes. The study gave a list of over 150 TCR beta chains associated with cytomegalovirus. Some IMGT-functional V segments, including TRBV6-2 and TRBV6-3, could not be told apart with the 87-base-pair reads, so those segments were excluded. Immune exposure information for the cohort was limited to CMV serostatus. At a false discovery rate of 0.05, a later analysis linked 16,951 TCR beta sequences to specific HLA alleles.

The cohort consisted of 650 to 700 healthy bone marrow donors. At the time of sampling, all cohort members were nominally healthy, though unrecorded immune exposures were likely present. The donor tested CMV seropositive, placing the donor among the 290 or so seropositive members of the cohort. Each donor provided a peripheral blood sample, and peripheral blood mononuclear cells were used for TCR beta sequencing. The Qiagen DNeasy Blood Extraction Kit was used to extract genomic DNA from the blood cell samples. This clone occurred a few times. Its antigen has not been determined. Per-base qualities were not stored, and no clone one base away is much larger. CDR1 and CDR2 (MGHRA, YSYEKL) derive from the germline V gene. V is pared back by 0 bases and J by 8 bases, with 19 bases lying between the germline termini. The CDR3 covers 16 residues, taking in both the cysteine and the phenylalanine. Left in the record is the CDR3 DNA by itself, 48 bases read in frame from the first base.

Receptors were amplified or captured by the immunoSEQ multiplex PCR assay. A mixture of 60 forward primers for TCR Vbeta segments and 13 reverse primers for TCR Jbeta segments was used in the multiplex PCR. The CDR3 region of rearranged TCR beta genes was amplified from genomic DNA by a multiplex PCR assay. The Illumina HiSeq System was used to sequence the amplified TCR beta libraries as 87-base-pair reads. On the authors' methods: Across the 500 to 850 repertoires, a later analysis counted roughly 84 million unique TCR beta chains, roughly 11 million of which were shared by at least two donors. To remove PCR and sequencing errors, raw reads were error-corrected and collapsed into unique sequences using a nearest-neighbor algorithm that merged closely related sequences. To assign V, D and J gene segments, CDR3 sequences were aligned to IMGT reference sequences. Each retained sequence needed at least a six-nucleotide match to both a V gene segment and a J gene segment. A rearrangement was called productive if the CDR3 had no stop codons and remained in frame with V and J, and every other rearrangement was called non-productive. CDR3 was defined according to IMGT convention as the region running from the second conserved V-encoded cysteine to the conserved J-encoded phenylalanine. Sequences without an unambiguous match to a single V gene segment were excluded from the earlier analysis of almost 600 of the donors. In an earlier analysis of roughly 500 of the donors, V segments were called functional above 56.7% productive rearrangements and were called segregating when the between-donor standard deviation exceeded 5%. A statistical classification framework was built to diagnose cytomegalovirus status from the catalog of TCR beta chain sequences. A later analysis assigned V and J genes by comparing TCR nucleotide sequences with IMGT/GENE-DB human TR gene sequences. The TCRdist pipeline was used in a later analysis to assign CDR3 sequences and most-parsimonious VDJ recombination scenarios. In a later analysis, every TCR beta chain was defined by the combination of its CDR3 amino acid sequence and its V-gene family, and reads without a unique V-gene family were dropped. A later analysis removed over 500 highly shared, low-generation-probability nucleotide sequences to deal with suspected cross-contamination and a sequencing artifact. In a later analysis, a clonal expansion index was calculated for each public chain from normalized within-repertoire ranks of inferred template counts. A later analysis computed generation probabilities with a VDJ recombination model fitted to out-of-frame rearrangements, and checked the results against IGoR. Hypergeometric tests were used in a later analysis to score TCR-TCR, TCR-HLA and TCR-CMV co-occurrence, with a repertoire-size bias correction applied to the TCR pairs. False discovery rates were estimated in a later analysis by permuting HLA or CMV assignments 20 times. In a later analysis, co-occurring TCRs were grouped with DBSCAN, and TCRdist sequence similarity was added when clustering was performed within HLA-allele-positive subsets. Repertoires with fewer than 30,000 or more than 120,000 public chains, plus five repertoires with anomalous nucleotide sharing, were excluded from co-occurrence clustering. Here the immuneACCESS table is served through TCRdb, limited to in-frame sequences with V and J called. Missing clones are a known gap in these copies; in checked studies unresolved V genes cover under half, and the rest lacks a known reason. That table gives V, J and clone size, and the DNA gave D and trimming. The sample table lists 60,000 to 70,000 clones, about 63% of them with a count of one. In total, the top ten clones hold 15% to 20% of the sample.

Material: PBMCs. The rearrangement combines TRBV4-1 with TRBJ1-2; no D gene can be assigned with confidence. This clonotype originated in a man aged 40-49 years in good health and CMV-seropositive. The DNA reads TGCGCCAGCAGCCAAGATCGTTCGGGTGTAAGTTCAGGCTACACCTTC. It translates to CASSQDRSGVSSGYTF.